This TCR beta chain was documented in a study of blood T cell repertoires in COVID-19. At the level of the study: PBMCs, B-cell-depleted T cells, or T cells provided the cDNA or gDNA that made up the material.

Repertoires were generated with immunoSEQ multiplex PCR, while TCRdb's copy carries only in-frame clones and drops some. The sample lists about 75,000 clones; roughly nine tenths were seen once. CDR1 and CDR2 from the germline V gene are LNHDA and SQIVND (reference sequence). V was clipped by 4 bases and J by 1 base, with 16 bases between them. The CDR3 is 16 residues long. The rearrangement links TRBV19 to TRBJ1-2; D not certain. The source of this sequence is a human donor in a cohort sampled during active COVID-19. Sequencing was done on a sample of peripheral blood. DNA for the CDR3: TGTGCCAGTAGTACCCCTCGTGAGGGCCTTAACTATGGCTACACCTTC. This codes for CASSTPREGLNYGYTF.